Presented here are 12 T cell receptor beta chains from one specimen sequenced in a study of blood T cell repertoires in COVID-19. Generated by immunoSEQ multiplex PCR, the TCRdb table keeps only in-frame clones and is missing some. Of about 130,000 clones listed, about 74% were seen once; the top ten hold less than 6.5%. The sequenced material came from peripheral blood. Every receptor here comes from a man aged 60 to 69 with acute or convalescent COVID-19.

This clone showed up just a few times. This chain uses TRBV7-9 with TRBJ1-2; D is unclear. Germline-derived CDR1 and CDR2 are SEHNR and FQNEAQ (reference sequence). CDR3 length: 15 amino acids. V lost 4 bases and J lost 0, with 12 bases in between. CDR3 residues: CASSSQESANYGYTF. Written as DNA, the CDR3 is TGTGCCAGCAGCTCCCAAGAGTCGGCTAACTATGGCTACACCTTC.

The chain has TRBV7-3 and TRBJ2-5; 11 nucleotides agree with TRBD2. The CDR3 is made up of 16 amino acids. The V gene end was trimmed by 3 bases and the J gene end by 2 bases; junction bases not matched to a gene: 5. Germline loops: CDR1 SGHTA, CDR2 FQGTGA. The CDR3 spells CASSFLAGGGQETQYF. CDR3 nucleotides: TGTGCCAGCAGCTTCCTAGCGGGAGGTGGTCAAGAGACCCAGTACTTC.

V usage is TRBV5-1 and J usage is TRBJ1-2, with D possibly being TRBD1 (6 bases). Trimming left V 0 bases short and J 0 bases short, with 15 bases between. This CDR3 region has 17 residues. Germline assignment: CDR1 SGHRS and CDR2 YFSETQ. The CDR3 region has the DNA TGCGCCAGCAGCTTGGCGGTTGGAACAGGGACTAACTATGGCTACACCTTC. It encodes CASSLAVGTGTNYGYTF. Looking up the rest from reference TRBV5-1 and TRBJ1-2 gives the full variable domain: KAGVTQTPRYLIKTRGQQVTLSCSPISGHRSVSWYQQTPGQGLQFLFEYFSETQRNKGNFPGRFSGRQFSNSRSEMNVSTLELGDSALYLCASSLAVGTGTNYGYTFGSGTRLTVV.

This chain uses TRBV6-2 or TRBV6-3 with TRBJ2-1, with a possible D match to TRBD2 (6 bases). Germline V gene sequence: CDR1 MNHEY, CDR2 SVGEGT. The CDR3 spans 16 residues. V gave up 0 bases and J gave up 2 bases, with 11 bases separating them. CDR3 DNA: TGTGCCAGCAGTTACTCGCCCCCGGGAGCCTACAATGAGCAGTTCTTC. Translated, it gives CASSYSPPGAYNEQFF.

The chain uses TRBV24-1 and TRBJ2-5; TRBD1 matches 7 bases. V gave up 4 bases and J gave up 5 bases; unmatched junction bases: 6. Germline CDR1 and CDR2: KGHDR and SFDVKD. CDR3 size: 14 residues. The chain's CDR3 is CATSDLGGEETQYF. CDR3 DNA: TGTGCCACCAGTGACTTAGGGGGCGAGGAGACCCAGTACTTC.

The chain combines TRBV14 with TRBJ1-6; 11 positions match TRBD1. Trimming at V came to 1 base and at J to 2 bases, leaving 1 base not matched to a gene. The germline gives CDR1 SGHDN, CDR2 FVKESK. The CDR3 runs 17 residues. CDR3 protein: CASSQGTGGAYNSPLHF. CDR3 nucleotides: TGTGCCAGCAGCCAAGGGACAGGGGGCGCCTATAATTCACCCCTCCACTTT.

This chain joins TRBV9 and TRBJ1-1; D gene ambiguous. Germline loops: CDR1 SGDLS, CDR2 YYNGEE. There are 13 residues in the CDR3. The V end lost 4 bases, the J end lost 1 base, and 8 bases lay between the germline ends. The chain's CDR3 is CASSPRQNTEAFF. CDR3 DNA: TGTGCCAGCAGCCCCAGACAGAACACTGAAGCTTTCTTT.

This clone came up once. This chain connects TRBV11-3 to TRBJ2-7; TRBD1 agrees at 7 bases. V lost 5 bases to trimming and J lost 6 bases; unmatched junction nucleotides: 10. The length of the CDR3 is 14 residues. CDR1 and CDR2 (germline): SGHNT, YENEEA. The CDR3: CASSHPTGAGEQYF. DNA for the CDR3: TGTGCCAGCAGCCACCCCACAGGGGCGGGCGAGCAGTACTTC. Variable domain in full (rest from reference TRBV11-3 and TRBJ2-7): EAGVVQSPRYKIIEKKQPVAFWCNPISGHNTLYWYLQNLGQGPELLIRYENEEAVDDSQLPKDRFSAERLKGVDSTLKIQPAELGDSAVYLCASSHPTGAGEQYFGPGTRLTVT.

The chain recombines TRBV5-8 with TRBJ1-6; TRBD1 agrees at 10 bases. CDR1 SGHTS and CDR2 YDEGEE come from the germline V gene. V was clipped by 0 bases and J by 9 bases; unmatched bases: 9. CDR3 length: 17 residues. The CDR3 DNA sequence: TGTGCCAGCAGCTTGGGAGCAGTGACAGGGGGCCGTTCACCCCTCCACTTT. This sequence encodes CASSLGAVTGGRSPLHF.

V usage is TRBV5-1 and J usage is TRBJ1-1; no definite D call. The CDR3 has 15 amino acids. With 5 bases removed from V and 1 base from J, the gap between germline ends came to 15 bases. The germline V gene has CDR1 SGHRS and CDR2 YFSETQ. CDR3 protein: CASRVGGMSNTEAFF. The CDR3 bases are TGCGCCAGCAGGGTTGGAGGGATGTCGAACACTGAAGCTTTCTTT.

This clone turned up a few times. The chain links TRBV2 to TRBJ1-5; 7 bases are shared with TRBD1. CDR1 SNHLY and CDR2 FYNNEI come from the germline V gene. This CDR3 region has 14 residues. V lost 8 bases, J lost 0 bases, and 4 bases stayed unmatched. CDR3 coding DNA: TGTGCCAGCGCCGGGACAGATAGCAATCAGCCCCAGCATTTT. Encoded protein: CASAGTDSNQPQHF.

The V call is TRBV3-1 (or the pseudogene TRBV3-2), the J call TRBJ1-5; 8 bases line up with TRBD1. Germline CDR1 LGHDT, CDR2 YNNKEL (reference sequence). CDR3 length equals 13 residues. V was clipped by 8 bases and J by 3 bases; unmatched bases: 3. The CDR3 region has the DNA TGTGCCAGCGGACAGGGAGCCAATCAGCCCCAGCATTTT. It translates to CASGQGANQPQHF.